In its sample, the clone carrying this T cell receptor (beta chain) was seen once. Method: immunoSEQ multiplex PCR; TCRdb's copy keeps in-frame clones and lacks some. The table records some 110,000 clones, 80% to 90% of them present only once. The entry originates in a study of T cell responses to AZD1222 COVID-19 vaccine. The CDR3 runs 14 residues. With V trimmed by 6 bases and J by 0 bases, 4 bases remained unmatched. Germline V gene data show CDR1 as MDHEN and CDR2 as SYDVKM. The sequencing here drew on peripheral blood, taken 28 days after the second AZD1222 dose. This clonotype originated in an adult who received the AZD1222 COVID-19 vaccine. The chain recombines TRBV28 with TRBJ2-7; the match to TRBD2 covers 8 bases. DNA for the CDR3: TGTGCCAGCAGCCCAGGGACTAGCTCCTACGAGCAGTACTTC. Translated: CASSPGTSSYEQYF.